A selection of T cell receptor beta chains follows, all from one sample in a study of T cell repertoires in cytomegalovirus infection. These TCRs' antigens remain unknown. One entry per CDR3 protein, called by TCRdb with MiXCR from the reads. The data contain fewer than 850,000 distinct CDR3 sequences, 25% to 35% of them singletons. Here the sequenced sample was cultured CD8+ T cells from PBMCs, taken from culture after CMV antigen stimulation. These receptors originate from a human donor in good health (CMV status not recorded). Some clones in this sample may be carry-over from other donors' samples. The CDR3 runs from the conserved cysteine through the conserved F or W. The D gene is left open where the match is weak. Expanded clones are given a class, and other clones once, few, many or no size at all.

d_gene: NA
abundance: few
j_gene: TRBJ1-4
v_gene: TRBV10-3
CDR3aa: CATRRGDNEKLFF
CDR3nt: TGTGCCACCCGGAGGGGAGATAATGAAAAACTGTTTTTT

d_gene: NA
abundance: NA
j_gene: TRBJ1-1
v_gene: TRBV9
CDR3aa: CASSDREYAEAFF
CDR3nt: TGTGCCAGCAGCGACAGGGAATACGCTGAAGCTTTCTTT

d_gene: TRBD1
abundance: NA
j_gene: TRBJ2-1
v_gene: TRBV19
CDR3aa: CASSGQGAINEQFF
CDR3nt: TGTGCCAGTTCAGGACAGGGGGCGATAAATGAGCAGTTCTTC

d_gene: TRBD2
abundance: NA
j_gene: TRBJ2-5
v_gene: TRBV4-2
CDR3aa: CASSQDETSGGPPSAQYF
CDR3nt: TGTGCCAGCAGCCAAGATGAGACTAGCGGGGGGCCACCGTCGGCCCAGTACTTC

d_gene: NA
abundance: few
j_gene: TRBJ1-2
v_gene: TRBV6-1
CDR3aa: CASSAPNWDLLMSNYGYTF
CDR3nt: TGTGCCAGCAGTGCCCCTAATTGGGACCTTCTGATGTCTAACTATGGCTACACCTTC

d_gene: TRBD1
abundance: few
j_gene: TRBJ1-5
v_gene: TRBV20-1
CDR3aa: CSARAAGQGGVSLQVRDSNQPQHF
CDR3nt: TGCAGTGCTAGGGCTGCCGGACAGGGGGGAGTCAGCCTTCAAGTTCGGGATAGCAATCAGCCCCAGCATTTT

d_gene: NA
abundance: NA
j_gene: TRBJ2-5
v_gene: TRBV12-5
CDR3aa: CASGLGRTGRETQYF
CDR3nt: TGTGCTAGTGGTTTGGGAAGGACGGGGAGAGAGACCCAGTACTTC

d_gene: NA
abundance: many
j_gene: TRBJ1-2
v_gene: TRBV28
CDR3aa: CASSSGTGTDYNYGYTF
CDR3nt: TGTGCCAGCAGCAGTGGAACCGGGACCGATTATAACTATGGCTACACCTTC

d_gene: NA
abundance: few
j_gene: TRBJ2-1
v_gene: TRBV7-9
CDR3aa: CASSWGNDEQFF
CDR3nt: TGTGCCAGCAGCTGGGGGAACGATGAGCAGTTCTTC

d_gene: NA
abundance: NA
j_gene: TRBJ2-1
v_gene: TRBV11-3
CDR3aa: CASSTRPGGIYEQFF
CDR3nt: TGTGCCAGCAGCACCCGACCCGGGGGTATTTATGAGCAGTTCTTC

d_gene: TRBD1
abundance: NA
j_gene: TRBJ1-5
v_gene: TRBV5-8
CDR3aa: CASSFGGQGNQPQHF
CDR3nt: TGTGCCAGCAGCTTCGGGGGACAGGGCAATCAGCCCCAGCATTTT

d_gene: TRBD1
abundance: NA
j_gene: TRBJ2-5
v_gene: TRBV12-3/TRBV12-4
CDR3aa: CATRQGQETQYF
CDR3nt: TGTGCCACCCGACAGGGTCAAGAGACCCAGTACTTC

d_gene: TRBD2
abundance: NA
j_gene: TRBJ2-3
v_gene: TRBV7-9
CDR3aa: CASSITLTGTSAQYF
CDR3nt: TGTGCCAGCAGCATTACACTAACCGGGACTAGTGCGCAGTATTTT

d_gene: NA
abundance: NA
j_gene: TRBJ2-2
v_gene: TRBV7-6
CDR3aa: CASSLLGGQPGELFF
CDR3nt: TGTGCCAGCAGCTTATTGGGGGGGCAGCCCGGGGAGCTGTTTTTT

d_gene: NA
abundance: many
j_gene: TRBJ1-6
v_gene: TRBV7-2
CDR3aa: CASSLGQEASYNSPLHF
CDR3nt: TGTGCCAGCAGCTTAGGACAGGAGGCCTCCTATAATTCACCCCTCCACTTT

d_gene: TRBD1
abundance: many
j_gene: TRBJ2-4
v_gene: TRBV7-2
CDR3aa: CASSLRTGTKNIQYF
CDR3nt: TGTGCCAGCAGCTTACGGACAGGGACCAAAAACATTCAGTACTTC

d_gene: NA
abundance: once
j_gene: TRBJ2-6
v_gene: TRBV3-1
CDR3aa: CASSPYGGSGANVLTF
CDR3nt: TGTGCCAGCAGCCCATATGGAGGTTCTGGGGCCAACGTCCTGACTTTC

d_gene: TRBD1
abundance: NA
j_gene: TRBJ1-3
v_gene: TRBV28
CDR3aa: CASNSYTGGFSGNTIYF
CDR3nt: TGTGCCAGCAATTCATACACAGGGGGCTTCTCTGGAAACACCATATATTTT

d_gene: TRBD1
abundance: NA
j_gene: TRBJ2-7
v_gene: TRBV13
CDR3aa: CASSFLAGGSYEQYF
CDR3nt: TGTGCCAGCAGCTTCTTGGCAGGGGGCTCCTACGAGCAGTACTTC

d_gene: NA
abundance: NA
j_gene: TRBJ1-1
v_gene: TRBV6-6
CDR3aa: CASSVGEAFF
CDR3nt: TGTGCCAGCAGTGTAGGTGAAGCTTTCTTT